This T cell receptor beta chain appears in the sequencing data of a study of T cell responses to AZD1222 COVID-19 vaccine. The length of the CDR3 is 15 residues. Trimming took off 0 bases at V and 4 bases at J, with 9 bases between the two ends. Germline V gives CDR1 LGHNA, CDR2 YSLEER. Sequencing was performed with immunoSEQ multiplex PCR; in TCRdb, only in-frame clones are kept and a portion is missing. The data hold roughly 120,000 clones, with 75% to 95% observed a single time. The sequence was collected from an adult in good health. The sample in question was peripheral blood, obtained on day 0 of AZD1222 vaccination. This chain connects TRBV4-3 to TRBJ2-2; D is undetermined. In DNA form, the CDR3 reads TGCGCCAGCAGCCAAGACTGGCTGGTCACCGGGGAGCTGTTTTTT. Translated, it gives CASSQDWLVTGELFF.